These 15 T cell receptor beta chains were all obtained from the same sample, sequenced in a study of CD8 T cells in Susac syndrome. With random hexamers, roughly 0.45 to 1 ug RNA was reverse transcribed. TCRdb itself ran the immunoSEQ multiplex PCR reads through MiXCR, one entry per CDR3 protein. Of about 71,000 distinct CDR3 sequences in the sample, 96% were seen once. The sample was CD4+ T cells from PBMCs. These receptors all stem from a human donor with multiple sclerosis.

This CDR3 is CASSQEAGQPYEQYF. CDR3 nucleotides: TGTGCCAGCAGCCAAGAGGCGGGGCAGCCCTACGAGCAGTACTTC. This sequence joins TRBV3-1 and TRBJ2-7; maybe TRBD2 (6 bases). Per germline, CDR1 LGHDT and CDR2 YNNKEL (reference sequence). The V end was cut by 0 bases, the J end by 2 bases, with 11 bases between. CDR3 length equals 15 residues.

The J gene is TRBJ2-2, the V gene TRBV5-1; 8 positions agree with TRBD1. This CDR3 region has 14 residues. The J segment lost 4 bases and the V segment lost 4 bases, leaving 3 bases of the junction unmatched. The germline V gene has CDR1 SGHRS and CDR2 YFSETQ. The CDR3 is CASSPGQGTGELFF. CDR3 nucleotide sequence: TGCGCCAGCAGCCCCGGACAGGGCACCGGGGAGCTGTTTTTT.

The chain joins TRBV20-1 to TRBJ2-3; maybe TRBD2 (5 bases). CDR1 and CDR2 from the germline V gene are DFQATT and SNEGSKA (reference sequence). The length of the CDR3 is 14 residues. V was shortened by 6 bases and J by 2 bases, with 15 bases between the two germline ends. The CDR3 spells CSAGEGGSTDTQYF. The CDR3 DNA is TGCAGTGCAGGAGAGGGCGGCTCCACAGATACGCAGTATTTT.

The chain has TRBV18 and TRBJ2-7; D gene uncertain. Trimming left V 4 bases short and J 3 bases short, with 10 bases between. CDR1 and CDR2 (germline): KGHSH, LQKENI. The CDR3 sequence is 13 residues long. DNA for the CDR3: TGTGCCAGCTCACGCCGGGTCGACTACGAGCAGTACTTC. It translates to CASSRRVDYEQYF.

The V call is TRBV30, the J call TRBJ2-1; 12 bases align to TRBD2. This CDR3 contains 16 residues. The germline gives CDR1 GTSNPN, CDR2 SVGIG (reference sequence). V lost 0 bases, J lost 2 bases, and 2 bases stayed unmatched. This chain's CDR3 is CAWSVGTSGPYNEQFF. Written as DNA, the CDR3 is TGTGCCTGGAGTGTCGGGACTAGCGGGCCCTACAATGAGCAGTTCTTC.

The chain joins TRBV4-1 to TRBJ1-1, with 7 bases identical to TRBD1. The germline V gene encodes CDR1 MGHRA and CDR2 YSYEKL. This CDR3 has 17 amino acids. V lost 2 bases to trimming and J lost 4 bases; unmatched junction nucleotides: 13. The CDR3 protein is CASSQTLIRGPGTEAFF. CDR3 coding DNA: TGCGCCAGCAGCCAAACCCTGATAAGGGGGCCGGGCACTGAAGCTTTCTTT.

The chain has TRBV12-2 and TRBJ1-2. TRBV12-2 constitutes a pseudogene. The CDR3 has 12 amino acids. CDR3 DNA sequence: TGTGCAAGTCGTCAAATGATCGGAGGCTACACCTTC. This sequence encodes CASRQMIGGYTF.

The genes are TRBV10-3 and TRBJ2-3; 7 nucleotides agree with TRBD1. Trimming removed 7 bases from V and 1 base from J; junction bases left unmatched: 5. The CDR3 has 14 amino acids. Germline V gene lookup returns CDR1 ENHRY and CDR2 SYGVKD. The CDR3 region has the DNA TGTGCCATCACTACAGGGACAGGCACAGATACGCAGTATTTT. Amino acid sequence: CAITTGTGTDTQYF.

The chain uses TRBV10-3 and TRBJ2-7, with 7 bases aligning to TRBD1. Per germline, CDR1 ENHRY and CDR2 SYGVKD. The CDR3 spans 14 residues. J lost 3 bases, V lost 11 bases, and 13 bases had no gene match. CDR3 in amino acids: CASQPIGTDYEQYF. In DNA form, the CDR3 reads TGTGCCTCCCAACCCATCGGGACAGACTACGAGCAGTACTTC.

DNA of the CDR3: TGTGCCAGCAGCCTAAGGGACAGGGGATACGGAAAAGACTACGAGCAGTACTTC. Its protein is CASSLRDRGYGKDYEQYF. The rearrangement joins TRBV7-9 to TRBJ2-7; TRBD1 agrees at 10 bases. Germline V gene lookup returns CDR1 SEHNR and CDR2 FQNEAQ (reference sequence). CDR3 length equals 18 residues. V gave up 5 bases and J gave up 3 bases; unmatched junction bases: 16. The full variable domain, with the rest looked up from reference TRBV7-9 and TRBJ2-7, is DTGVSQNPRHKITKRGQNVTFRCDPISEHNRLYWYRQTLGQGPEFLTYFQNEAQLEKSRLLSDRFSAERPKGSFSTLEIQRTEQGDSAMYLCASSLRDRGYGKDYEQYFGPGTRLTVT.

The chain combines TRBV6-2 or TRBV6-3 with TRBJ1-2; 9 positions match TRBD1. Per the germline V gene, CDR1 is MNHEY and CDR2 is SVGEGT. V lost 2 bases to trimming and J lost 8 bases; unmatched junction nucleotides: 6. The CDR3 is 14 amino acids. CDR3 loop: CASSYPRTGDGYTF. The DNA of the CDR3 is TGTGCCAGCAGTTACCCCCGGACAGGGGACGGCTACACCTTC.

This rearrangement joins TRBV12-3 or TRBV12-4 to TRBJ2-7; 9 nucleotides align to TRBD1. This CDR3 has 15 residues. The V segment lost 3 bases and the J segment 2 bases; nucleotides outside the gene matches: 5. The chain's CDR3 is CASSFGGQGTYEQYF. CDR3 bases: TGTGCCAGCAGTTTTGGGGGACAGGGCACCTACGAGCAGTACTTC.

V gene TRBV13 combines with J gene TRBJ2-5; D possibly uses TRBD1 or TRBD2 (5 bases each). Germline V gives CDR1 PRHDT, CDR2 FYEKMQ (reference sequence). The ends were cut back, 5 bases at V and 8 bases at J, with 24 bases in the middle. The CDR3 sequence is 16 residues long. CDR3 region: CASSPRVGQGPGTQYF. The DNA of the CDR3 is TGTGCCAGCAGCCCCCGGGTAGGGCAGGGACCAGGAACCCAGTACTTC.

This clonotype was seen once. The CDR3 here is CSVDSGGNTGELFF. CDR3 nucleotides: TGCAGCGTTGATAGTGGGGGTAACACCGGGGAGCTGTTTTTT. The chain joins TRBV29-1 to TRBJ2-2, with D tentatively TRBD1 or TRBD2 (5 bases each). Looked up from germline, CDR1 is SQVTM and CDR2 is ANQGSEA. This CDR3 contains 14 residues. V shed 3 bases and J shed 2 bases, with 10 bases lying between them.

V usage is TRBV6-2 or TRBV6-3 and J usage is TRBJ2-7; 8 bases match TRBD1. Unmatched junction bases numbered 13, after V lost 10 bases and J lost 5 bases. This CDR3 spans 14 amino acids. Germline V gene sequence: CDR1 MNHEY, CDR2 SVGEGT. This chain's CDR3 is CATRGSRGLNEQYF. Written as DNA, the CDR3 is TGTGCCACCAGGGGAAGCAGGGGGCTTAACGAGCAGTACTTC.